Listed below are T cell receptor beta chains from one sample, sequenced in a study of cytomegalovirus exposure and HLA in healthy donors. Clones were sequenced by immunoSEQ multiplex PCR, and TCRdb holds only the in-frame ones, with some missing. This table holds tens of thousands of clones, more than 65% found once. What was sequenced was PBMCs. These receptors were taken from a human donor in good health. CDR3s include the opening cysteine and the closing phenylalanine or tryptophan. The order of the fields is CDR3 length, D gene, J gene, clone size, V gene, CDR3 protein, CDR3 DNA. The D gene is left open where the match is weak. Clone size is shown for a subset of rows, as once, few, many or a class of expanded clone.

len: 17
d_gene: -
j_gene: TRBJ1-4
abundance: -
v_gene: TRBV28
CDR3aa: CASSPGGQPSTNEKLFF
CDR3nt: TGTGCCAGCAGTCCGGGAGGACAGCCTTCAACTAATGAAAAACTGTTTTTT

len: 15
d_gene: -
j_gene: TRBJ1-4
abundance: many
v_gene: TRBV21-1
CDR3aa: CASSADRVYREKLFF
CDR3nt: TGTGCCAGCAGCGCTGACAGGGTCTATAGGGAAAAACTGTTTTTT

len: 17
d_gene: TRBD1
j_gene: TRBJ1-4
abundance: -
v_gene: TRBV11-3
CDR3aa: CASSFLLPWTGREKLFF
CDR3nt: TGTGCCAGCAGCTTTCTCTTACCCTGGACAGGGAGGGAAAAACTGTTTTTT

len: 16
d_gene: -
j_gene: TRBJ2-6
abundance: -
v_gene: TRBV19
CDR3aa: CASSIWAPAGANVLTF
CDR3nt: TGTGCCAGTAGTATCTGGGCCCCGGCTGGGGCCAACGTCCTGACTTTC

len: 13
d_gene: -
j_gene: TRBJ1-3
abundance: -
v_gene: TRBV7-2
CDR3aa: CASSLDRGNTIYF
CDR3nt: TGTGCCAGCAGCCTTGACAGGGGAAACACCATATATTTT

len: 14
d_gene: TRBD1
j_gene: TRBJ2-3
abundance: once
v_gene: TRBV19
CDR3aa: CASSPGQGTDTQYF
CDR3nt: TGTGCCAGTAGCCCGGGACAGGGCACAGATACGCAGTATTTT

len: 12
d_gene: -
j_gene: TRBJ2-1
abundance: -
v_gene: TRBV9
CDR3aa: CASSPQGNEQFF
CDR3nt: TGTGCCAGCAGCCCCCAGGGCAATGAGCAGTTCTTC

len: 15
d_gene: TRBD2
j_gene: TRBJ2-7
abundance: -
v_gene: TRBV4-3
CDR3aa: CASSQGRGRAYEQYF
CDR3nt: TGCGCCAGCAGCCAAGGGCGCGGGAGGGCATACGAGCAGTACTTC

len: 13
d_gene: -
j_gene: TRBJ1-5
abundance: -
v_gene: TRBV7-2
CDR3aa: CASSFQENQPQHF
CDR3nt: TGTGCCAGCAGCTTCCAGGAAAATCAGCCCCAGCATTTT

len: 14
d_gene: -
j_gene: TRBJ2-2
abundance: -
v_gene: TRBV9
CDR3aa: CASSGGHPGGELFF
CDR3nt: TGTGCCAGCAGCGGGGGACACCCAGGAGGGGAGCTGTTTTTT

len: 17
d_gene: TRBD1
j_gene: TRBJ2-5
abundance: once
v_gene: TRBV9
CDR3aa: CASSISTGALGQETQYF
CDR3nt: TGTGCCAGCAGCATTTCGACAGGGGCGCTAGGTCAAGAGACCCAGTACTTC

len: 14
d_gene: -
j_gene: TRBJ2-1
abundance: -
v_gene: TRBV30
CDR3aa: CAWSPQGGWDEQFF
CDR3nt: TGTGCCTGGAGTCCACAGGGTGGGTGGGATGAGCAGTTCTTC

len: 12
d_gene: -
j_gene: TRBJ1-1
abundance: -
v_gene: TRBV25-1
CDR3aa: CASTNLGAEAFF
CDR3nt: TGTGCCAGCACCAACCTAGGCGCTGAAGCTTTCTTT

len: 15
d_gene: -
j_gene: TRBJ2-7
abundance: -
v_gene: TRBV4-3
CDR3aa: CASSQDFRLSGEQYF
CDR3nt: TGCGCCAGCAGCCAAGATTTCCGCCTAAGTGGCGAGCAGTACTTC

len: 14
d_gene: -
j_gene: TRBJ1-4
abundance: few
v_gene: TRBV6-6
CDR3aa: CASSKTATNEKLFF
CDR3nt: TGTGCCAGCAGTAAGACTGCAACTAATGAAAAACTGTTTTTT

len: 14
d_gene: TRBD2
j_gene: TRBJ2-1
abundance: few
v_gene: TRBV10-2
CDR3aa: CASIRRGSDNEQFF
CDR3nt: TGCGCCAGCATCCGGCGCGGGAGTGATAATGAGCAGTTCTTC

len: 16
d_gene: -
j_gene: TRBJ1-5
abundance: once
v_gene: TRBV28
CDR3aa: CASLRVGARSNQPQHF
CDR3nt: TGTGCCAGCCTCCGGGTGGGGGCCCGGTCCAATCAGCCCCAGCATTTT

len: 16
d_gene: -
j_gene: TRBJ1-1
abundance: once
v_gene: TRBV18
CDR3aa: CASSGVSASLNTEAFF
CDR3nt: TGTGCCAGCTCAGGAGTATCGGCTTCTCTGAACACTGAAGCTTTCTTT

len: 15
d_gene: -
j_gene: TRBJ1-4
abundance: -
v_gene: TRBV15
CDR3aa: CATSRGVGGGEKLFF
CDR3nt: TGTGCCACCAGCAGAGGGGTGGGGGGTGGTGAAAAACTGTTTTTT

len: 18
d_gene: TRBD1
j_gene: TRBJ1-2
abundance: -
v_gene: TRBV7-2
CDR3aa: CASSLGVTGGNSIYGYTF
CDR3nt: TGTGCCAGCAGCTTAGGAGTGACAGGGGGCAACTCAATCTATGGCTACACCTTC

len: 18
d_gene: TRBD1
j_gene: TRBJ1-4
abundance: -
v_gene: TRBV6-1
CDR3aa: CASSERGTGGFTNEKLFF
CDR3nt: TGTGCCAGCAGTGAAAGGGGGACAGGGGGTTTTACTAATGAAAAACTGTTTTTT

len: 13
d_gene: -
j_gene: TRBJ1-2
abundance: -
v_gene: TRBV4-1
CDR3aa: CASSQDAGFGYTF
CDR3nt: TGCGCCAGCAGCCAAGACGCGGGTTTTGGCTACACCTTC

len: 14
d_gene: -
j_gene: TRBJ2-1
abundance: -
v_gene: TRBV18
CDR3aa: CASSLKLLYNEQFF
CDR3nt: TGTGCCAGCTCACTAAAACTCCTTTACAATGAGCAGTTCTTC

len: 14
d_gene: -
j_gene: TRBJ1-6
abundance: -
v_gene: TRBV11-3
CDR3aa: CASSAGTPNSPLHF
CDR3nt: TGTGCCAGCAGTGCCGGGACTCCGAATTCACCCCTCCACTTT

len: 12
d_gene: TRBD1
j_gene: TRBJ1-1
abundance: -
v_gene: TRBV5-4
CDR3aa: CASSWDRGSAFF
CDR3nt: TGTGCCAGCAGCTGGGACAGGGGCTCAGCTTTCTTT

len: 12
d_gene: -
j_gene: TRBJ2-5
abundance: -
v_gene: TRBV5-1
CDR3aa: CASSNFQETQYF
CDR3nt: TGCGCCAGCAGCAACTTTCAAGAGACCCAGTACTTC

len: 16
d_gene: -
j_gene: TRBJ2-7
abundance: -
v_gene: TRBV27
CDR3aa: CASRYTRRALSYEQYF
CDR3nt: TGTGCCAGCAGATACACTCGGAGGGCCCTCTCCTACGAGCAGTACTTC

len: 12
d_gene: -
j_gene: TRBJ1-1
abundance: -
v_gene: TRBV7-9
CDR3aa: CASSPGWAEAFF
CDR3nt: TGTGCCAGCAGCCCAGGGTGGGCTGAAGCTTTCTTT

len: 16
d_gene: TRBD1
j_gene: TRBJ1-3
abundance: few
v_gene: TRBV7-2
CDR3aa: CASSISGQGRGNTIYF
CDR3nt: TGTGCCAGCAGCATATCGGGACAGGGGAGAGGAAACACCATATATTTT

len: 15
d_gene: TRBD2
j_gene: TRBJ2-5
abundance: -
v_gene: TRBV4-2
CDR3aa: CASVPSGGAQETQYF
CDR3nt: TGTGCCAGCGTTCCTAGCGGGGGGGCCCAGGAGACCCAGTACTTC

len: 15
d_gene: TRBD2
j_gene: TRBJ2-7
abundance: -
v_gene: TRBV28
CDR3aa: CASSSGLAGLYEQYF
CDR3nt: TGTGCCAGCAGTTCCGGACTAGCGGGCCTCTACGAGCAGTACTTC

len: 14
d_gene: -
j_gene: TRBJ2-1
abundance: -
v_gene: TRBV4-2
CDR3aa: CASRGSSGYNEQFF
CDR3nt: TGTGCCAGCAGAGGGAGTTCCGGGTACAATGAGCAGTTCTTC

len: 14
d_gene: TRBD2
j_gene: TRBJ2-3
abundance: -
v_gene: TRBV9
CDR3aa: CASSVHSGGDTQYF
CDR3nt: TGTGCCAGCAGCGTACATAGCGGGGGTGATACGCAGTATTTT

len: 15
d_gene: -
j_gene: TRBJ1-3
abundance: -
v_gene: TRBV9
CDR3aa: CASSPDGRGGNTIYF
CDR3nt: TGTGCCAGCAGCCCAGATGGTAGGGGGGGAAACACCATATATTTT

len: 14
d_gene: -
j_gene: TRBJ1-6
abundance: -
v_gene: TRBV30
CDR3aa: CAAATQVFSRPLHF
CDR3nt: TGTGCCGCCGCAACACAGGTTTTTTCCCGACCCCTCCACTTT

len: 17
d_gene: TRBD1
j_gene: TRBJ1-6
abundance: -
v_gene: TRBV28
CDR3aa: CASRGGASGLWNSPLHF
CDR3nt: TGTGCCAGCAGAGGGGGCGCCAGTGGACTATGGAATTCACCCCTCCACTTT

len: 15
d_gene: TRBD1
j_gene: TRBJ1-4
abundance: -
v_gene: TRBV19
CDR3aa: CASSYQGVSGEKLFF
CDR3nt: TGTGCCAGTAGTTACCAGGGGGTGTCTGGTGAAAAACTGTTTTTT

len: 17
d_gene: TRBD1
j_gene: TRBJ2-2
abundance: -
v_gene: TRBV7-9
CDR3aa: CASSLAEGGPNTGELFF
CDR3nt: TGTGCCAGCAGCTTAGCAGAAGGGGGCCCGAACACCGGGGAGCTGTTTTTT

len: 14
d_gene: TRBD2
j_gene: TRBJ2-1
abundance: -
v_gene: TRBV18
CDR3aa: CASSPTLAGDEQFF
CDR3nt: TGTGCCAGCTCACCAACCCTAGCGGGAGATGAGCAGTTCTTC

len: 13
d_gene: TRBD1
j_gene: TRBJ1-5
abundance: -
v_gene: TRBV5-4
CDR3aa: CASSADREQPQHF
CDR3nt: TGTGCCAGCAGCGCAGACAGGGAACAGCCCCAGCATTTT

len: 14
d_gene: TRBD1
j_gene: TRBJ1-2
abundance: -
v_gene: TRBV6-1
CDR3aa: CASIRRQGDGGYTF
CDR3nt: TGTGCCAGCATCAGACGACAGGGGGACGGGGGCTACACCTTC

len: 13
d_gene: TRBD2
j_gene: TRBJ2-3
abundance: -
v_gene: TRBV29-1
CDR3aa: CSALVWGLAEKYF
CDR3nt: TGCAGCGCCCTTGTTTGGGGACTAGCGGAGAAGTATTTT

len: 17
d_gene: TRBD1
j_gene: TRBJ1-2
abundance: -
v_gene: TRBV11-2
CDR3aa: CASSFVPTGRMMRGYTF
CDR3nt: TGTGCCAGCAGCTTTGTCCCGACAGGGCGGATGATGCGTGGCTACACCTTC